This T cell receptor beta chain was recorded in a study of monozygotic twins with inflammatory bowel disease. The CDR3 has 13 residues. Germline CDR1 reads LGHDT; CDR2 reads YNNKEL (reference sequence). The study's findings and limits: Clonotypes shared with others were fewer in IBD patients than in healthy twins, especially with disease activity. Perhaps reflecting limited power, concordant and discordant twins did not differ in repertoire similarity.

Concerning this clonotype itself: Its specificity is not known.

Template switching introduced UMIs that contain a 6-nucleotide sample barcode. From its re-call of the 5' RACE reads, TCRdb lists each CDR3 protein once, without DNA. Its table records roughly 160,000 distinct CDR3 sequences. The chain employs TRBV3-1 and TRBJ2-7. Sequencing used blood. This receptor was identified in a human donor with ulcerative colitis or Crohn's disease, or a healthy co-twin of an affected twin (not recorded which). The CDR3 region is CASSQAAAYEQYF.